This T cell receptor beta chain stems from a study of T cell repertoires in cytomegalovirus infection. In the study overall: Public TCR beta signatures indicated both CMV infection and matching HLA type.

This clonotype was picked up many times. MiXCR was run by TCRdb on the reads, yielding one entry per CDR3 protein. The sample carries 480,000 or so distinct CDR3 sequences, about 11% recorded once. This CDR3 region has 12 residues. Germline V gene lookup returns CDR1 SGHVS and CDR2 FQNEAQ. Trimming removed 7 bases from V and 7 bases from J, with 14 bases in between. The receptor comes from a human donor in good health (CMV status not recorded). Some clones in this sample may be carry-over from other donors' samples. V usage is TRBV7-8 and J usage is TRBJ2-7; D possibly corresponds to TRBD2 (6 bases). Sequences were obtained from PBMCs. The CDR3 nucleotides are TGTGCCAGCACCACTCCACGGGGGGAGCAGTACTTC. Protein: CASTTPRGEQYF.